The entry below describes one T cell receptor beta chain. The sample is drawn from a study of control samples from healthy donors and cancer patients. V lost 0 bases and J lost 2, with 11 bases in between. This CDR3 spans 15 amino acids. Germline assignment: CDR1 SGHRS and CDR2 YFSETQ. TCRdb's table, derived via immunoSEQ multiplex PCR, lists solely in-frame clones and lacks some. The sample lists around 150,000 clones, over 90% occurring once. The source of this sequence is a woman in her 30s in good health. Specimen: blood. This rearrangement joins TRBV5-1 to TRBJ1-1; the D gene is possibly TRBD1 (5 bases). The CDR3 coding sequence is TGCGCCAGCAGCTTGGCCGGGGCAGGTAACACTGAAGCTTTCTTT. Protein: CASSLAGAGNTEAFF.